This TCR beta chain appears in the sequencing data of a study of cytomegalovirus exposure and HLA in healthy donors. The CDR3 is made up of 17 amino acids. The germline CDR1 and CDR2 sequences are MGHRA and YSYEKL. The V gene end was trimmed by 6 bases and the J gene end by 0 bases; junction bases not matched to a gene: 11. The PCR used 60 Vbeta and 13 Jbeta primers. Some clones are missing from TCRdb's copy, which holds only in-frame ones; the method was immunoSEQ multiplex PCR. The table shows 150,000 to 200,000 clones, with around 84% occurring only once. The genes are TRBV4-1 and TRBJ2-3; 8 positions agree with TRBD2. The origin of this receptor is a woman aged 18-30 years in good health and CMV-seronegative. Sequencing was done on a sample of PBMCs. The CDR3 sequence: CASRHQLAAYSTDTQYF. The CDR3 DNA reads TGCGCCAGCAGGCATCAACTAGCGGCTTATAGCACAGATACGCAGTATTTT.